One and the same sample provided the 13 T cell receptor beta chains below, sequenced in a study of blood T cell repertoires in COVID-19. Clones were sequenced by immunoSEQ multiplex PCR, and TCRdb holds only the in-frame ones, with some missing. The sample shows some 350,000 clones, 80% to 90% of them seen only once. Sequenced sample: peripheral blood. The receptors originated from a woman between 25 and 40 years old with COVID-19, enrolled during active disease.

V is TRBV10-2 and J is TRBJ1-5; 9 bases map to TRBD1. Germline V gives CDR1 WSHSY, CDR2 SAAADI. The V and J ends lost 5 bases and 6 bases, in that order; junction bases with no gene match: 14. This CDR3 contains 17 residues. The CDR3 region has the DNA TGCGCCAGCAGTTTAAGCCGGGACAGGGAGGTCGGTCAGCCCCAGCATTTT. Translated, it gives CASSLSRDREVGQPQHF.

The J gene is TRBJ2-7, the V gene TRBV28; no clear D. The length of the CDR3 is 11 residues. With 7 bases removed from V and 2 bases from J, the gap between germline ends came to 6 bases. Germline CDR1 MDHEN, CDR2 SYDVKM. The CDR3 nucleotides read TGTGCCAGCACCTCTACCTACGAGCAGTACTTC. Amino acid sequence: CASTSTYEQYF.

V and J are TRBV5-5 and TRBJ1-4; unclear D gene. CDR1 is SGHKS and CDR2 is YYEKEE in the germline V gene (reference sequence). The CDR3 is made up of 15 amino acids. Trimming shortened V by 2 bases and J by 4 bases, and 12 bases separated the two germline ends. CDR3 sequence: CASSFLERVNEKLFF. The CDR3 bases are TGTGCCAGCAGCTTTCTTGAGAGGGTTAATGAAAAACTGTTTTTT.

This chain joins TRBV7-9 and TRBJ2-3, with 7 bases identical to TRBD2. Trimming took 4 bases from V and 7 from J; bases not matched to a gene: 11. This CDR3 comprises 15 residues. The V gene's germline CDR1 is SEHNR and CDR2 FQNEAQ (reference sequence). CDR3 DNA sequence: TGTGCCAGCAGCTCCCCCCGGGACTACCCATATACGCAGTATTTT. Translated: CASSSPRDYPYTQYF.

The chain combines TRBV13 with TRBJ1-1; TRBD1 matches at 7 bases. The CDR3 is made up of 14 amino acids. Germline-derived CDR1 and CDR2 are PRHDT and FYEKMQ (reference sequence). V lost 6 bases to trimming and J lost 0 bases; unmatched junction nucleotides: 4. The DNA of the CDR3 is TGTGCCAGCAGGAGGGACAGATTGAACACTGAAGCTTTCTTT. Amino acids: CASRRDRLNTEAFF. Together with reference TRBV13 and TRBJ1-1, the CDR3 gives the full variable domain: AAGVIQSPRHLIKEKRETATLKCYPIPRHDTVYWYQQGPGQDPQFLISFYEKMQSDKGSIPDRFSAQQFSDYHSELNMSSLELGDSALYFCASRRDRLNTEAFFGQGTRLTVV.

CDR3 sequence reads: CASSEIGLAGGLNEQFF. CDR3 in DNA: TGTGCCAGCAGCGAAATCGGACTAGCGGGGGGGTTGAATGAGCAGTTCTTC. This sequence joins TRBV13 and TRBJ2-1, with 15 nucleotides matching TRBD2. The CDR3 length is 17 residues. The germline V gene has CDR1 PRHDT and CDR2 FYEKMQ (reference sequence). V shed 5 bases and J 7 bases; nucleotides not matched to a gene: 9.

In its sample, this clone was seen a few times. The DNA of the CDR3 is TGTGCCAGTAGTATAGGGTGGAGCTCCTACGAGCAGTACTTC. As protein: CASSIGWSSYEQYF. The chain recombines TRBV19 with TRBJ2-7; D is ambiguous. The V end was cut by 1 base, the J end by 0 bases, with 7 bases between. The CDR3 runs to 14 residues. In germline, CDR1 is LNHDA, CDR2 SQIVND (reference sequence).

DNA for the CDR3: TGTGCCAGTCGGGACAGCTATAGCAATCAGCCCCAGCATTTT. Its translation: CASRDSYSNQPQHF. This sequence joins TRBV19 and TRBJ1-5; 7 bases are shared with TRBD1. The CDR3 spans 14 residues. The ends lost 8 bases at V and 0 bases at J; junction bases unmatched: 4. Per germline, CDR1 LNHDA and CDR2 SQIVND (reference sequence).

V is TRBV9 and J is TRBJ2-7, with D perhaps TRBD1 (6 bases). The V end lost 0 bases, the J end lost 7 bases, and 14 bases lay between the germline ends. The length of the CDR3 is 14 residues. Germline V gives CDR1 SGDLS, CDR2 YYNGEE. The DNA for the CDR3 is TGTGCCAGCAGCGTAGTATCAGGGGCTGGGGAGCAGTACTTC. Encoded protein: CASSVVSGAGEQYF.

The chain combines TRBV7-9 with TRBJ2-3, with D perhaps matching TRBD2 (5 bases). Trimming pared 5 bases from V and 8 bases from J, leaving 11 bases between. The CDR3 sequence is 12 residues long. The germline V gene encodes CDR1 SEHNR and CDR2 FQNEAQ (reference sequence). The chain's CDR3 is CASSPGRGTQYF. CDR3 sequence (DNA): TGTGCCAGCAGCCCCGGCCGGGGTACGCAGTATTTT.

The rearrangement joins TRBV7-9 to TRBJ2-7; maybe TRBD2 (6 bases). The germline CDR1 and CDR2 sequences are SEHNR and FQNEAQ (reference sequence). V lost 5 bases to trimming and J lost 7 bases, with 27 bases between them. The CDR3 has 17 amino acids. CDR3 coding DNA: TGTGCCAGCAGCCCCTCAGAGGTGGGCCACCGGAGGGATGAGCAGTACTTC. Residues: CASSPSEVGHRRDEQYF.

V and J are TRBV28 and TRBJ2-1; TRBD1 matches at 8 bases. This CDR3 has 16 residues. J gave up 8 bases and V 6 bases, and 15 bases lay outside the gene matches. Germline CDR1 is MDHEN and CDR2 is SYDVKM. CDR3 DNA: TGTGCCAGCAGCTCCCTTCCGAGACAGGGGAGAGATGAGCAGTTCTTC. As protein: CASSSLPRQGRDEQFF.

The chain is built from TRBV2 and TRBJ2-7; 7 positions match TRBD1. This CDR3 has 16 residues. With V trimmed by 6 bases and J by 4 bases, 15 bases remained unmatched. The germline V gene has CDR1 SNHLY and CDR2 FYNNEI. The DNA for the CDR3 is TGTGCCAGCAGGACACTTAGGGGACAGAAGTATTACGAGCAGTACGTC. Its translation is CASRTLRGQKYYEQYV.